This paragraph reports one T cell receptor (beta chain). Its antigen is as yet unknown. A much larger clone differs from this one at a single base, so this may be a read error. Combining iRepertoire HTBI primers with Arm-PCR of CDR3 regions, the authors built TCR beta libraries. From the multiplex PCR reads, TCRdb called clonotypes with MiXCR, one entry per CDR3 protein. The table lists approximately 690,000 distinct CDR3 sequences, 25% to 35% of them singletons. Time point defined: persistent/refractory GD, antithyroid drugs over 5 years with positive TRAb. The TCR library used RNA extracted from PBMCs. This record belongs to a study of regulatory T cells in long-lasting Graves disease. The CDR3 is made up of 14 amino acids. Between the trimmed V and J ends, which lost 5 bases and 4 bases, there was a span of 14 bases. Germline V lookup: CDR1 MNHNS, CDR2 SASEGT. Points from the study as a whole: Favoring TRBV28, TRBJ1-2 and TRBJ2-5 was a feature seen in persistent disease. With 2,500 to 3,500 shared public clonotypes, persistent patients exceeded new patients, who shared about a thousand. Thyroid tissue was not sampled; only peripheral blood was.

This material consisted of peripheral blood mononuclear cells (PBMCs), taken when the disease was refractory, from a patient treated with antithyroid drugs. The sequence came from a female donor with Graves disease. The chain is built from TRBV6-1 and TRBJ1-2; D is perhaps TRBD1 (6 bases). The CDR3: CASSPRQELYGYTF. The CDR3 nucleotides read TGTGCCAGCAGTCCAAGACAGGAACTCTATGGCTACACCTTC.